This T cell receptor (beta chain) is from a study of blood T cell repertoires in COVID-19. At the level of the study: Specimens from acute and convalescent COVID-19 originated in the United States, Italy and Spain.

Sequenced by immunoSEQ multiplex PCR; TCRdb stores in-frame clones only, minus some. The data contain about 200,000 clones, 86% of them singletons. After removal of 2 bases from V and 6 bases from J, the junction contained 9 bases not matched to a gene. Germline CDR1 is SGHVS and CDR2 is FQNEAQ. CDR3 length equals 16 residues. Participants were aged about 18 to 100 years from more than 20 US areas. Cohort allocation depended upon clinical history that participants reported. Sequencing was performed on PBMCs or T cells enriched from blood (not recorded which). This chain uses TRBV7-8 with TRBJ2-4; the match to TRBD2 covers 8 bases. The sequence was collected from a man aged 35 to 55 with acute COVID-19. The CDR3 reads CASSLTTGGAGNIQYF. The CDR3 nucleotides are TGTGCCAGCAGCTTAACGACCGGGGGGGCAGGAAACATTCAGTACTTC. Complete variable domain (other parts from reference TRBV7-8 and TRBJ2-4): GAGVSQSPRYKVAKRGQDVALRCDPISGHVSLFWYQQALGQGPEFLTYFQNEAQLDKSGLPSDRFFAERPEGSVSTLKIQRTQQEDSAVYLCASSLTTGGAGNIQYFGAGTRLSVL.